This TCR beta chain was identified during a study of T cell responses to AZD1222 COVID-19 vaccine (dated by TCRdb to 2020 to 2022). Describing the broader study: AZD1222 recipients whose second dose came at about 4 weeks and those whose second dose came at about 12 weeks were combined into one group, since spike-specific TCR depth and breadth did not differ between the two schedules. TCR sequencing was performed for roughly 250 trial participants, of whom some 200 were given two doses of AZD1222 and around 25 were given two doses of MenACWY control vaccine. Trial participants were enrolled into age subgroups of 18-55, 56-69 and 70-plus years, which contained around 140, 26 and 57 TCR-sequenced participants, respectively.

The paper as a whole reports these results and caveats: Because no day 14 peak-response samples were available, the repertoires could be characterized only after the peak T cell response. Vaccine-associated CD4 TCRs spanned the whole spike protein, with dominant responses in regions 160-218 and 743-854. Participants were mostly white British, with more females than males. The authors suggested clonal diversity may have been underestimated. After two AZD1222 doses, both the breadth and the depth of spike-specific TCRs were significantly higher than at day 0 and than in MenACWY recipients. In the small 56-69-year group, the increase in depth fell short of significance, most likely because of low power. Conclusions about previously exposed vaccinees are limited, since just 5 to 7 AZD1222 recipients were seropositive for SARS-CoV-2 at baseline. Nearly half of unique spike-specific TCRs reportedly recognized epitopes outside regions mutated in the B.1.351 and B.1.1.7 variants.

Of note for this clone: Its antigen is still unknown. Per-base quality was not reported, and no clone a single base away is much larger than it.

The germline V gene encodes CDR1 LNHDA and CDR2 SQIVND (reference sequence). The CDR3, cysteine through phenylalanine, is 14 amino acids long. CDR3 DNA only is kept here, 42 bases in frame from base 1. Trimming at the junction amounts to 2 bases on V and 0 bases on J, and the germline ends lie 5 bases apart. The time point label here, explained by the study, means: baseline before first vaccination. Samples from vaccinated people were obtained from the UK trials COV001 and COV002, which included a single-blind randomized controlled phase 2/3 trial of AZD1222 (ChAdOx1 nCoV-19) in healthy adults. For TCRbeta chain sequencing, PBMC samples were collected from trial participants at day 0 and at day 28 after the second dose. The CDR3 regions of human TCRbeta chains were subjected to immunosequencing. Under the source paper's analysis protocol: TCRs in the repertoires were matched against a reference library of SARS-CoV-2-specific TCRs that had been generated with the MIRA antigen-specificity platform. Breadth meant the fraction of unique TCRs that were SARS-CoV-2-associated, whereas depth meant the fraction of total T cells that were SARS-CoV-2-associated. Using the MIRA data, each spike-specific TCR was assigned both to the spike region to which the TCR was reactive and to a CD4 or CD8 class. Log10-transformed breadth and depth values were compared by one-way ANOVA with Sidak's multiple comparisons tests. The immuneACCESS repertoire file appears here via TCRdb, limited to in-frame rearrangements. These files lack a portion of the clones; in checked studies, under half of the deficit traces to unresolved V genes, and the cause of the others is not known. Clonal size and the V and J genes are those of that table, whereas D and trimming came from the DNA. Here the sample has about 120,000 clones; around 92% occur a single time. The ten largest make up about 8.3% of the sample.

The receptor chain draws on TRBV19 and TRBJ1-5; no D gene can be assigned with confidence. This TCR came from an adult in good health. The sequenced sample was peripheral blood, obtained on day 0 of AZD1222 vaccination. The bases are TGTGCCAGTAGTATACTGGGTAGCAATCAGCCCCAGCATTTT. It translates to CASSILGSNQPQHF.